Each of the 32 T cell receptor beta chains below was sequenced from the same sample in a study of T cell repertoires in cytomegalovirus infection. No antigen has been assigned to these receptors. TCRdb itself ran the reads through MiXCR, one entry per CDR3 protein. In the table there are more than 250,000 distinct CDR3 sequences, more than 20% of which are singletons. This sample comprised cultured PBMCs, obtained from culture after CMV antigen stimulation. These receptors originate from a human donor in good health (CMV status not recorded). Some clones in this sample may be carry-over from other donors' samples.

This sequence joins TRBV28 and TRBJ2-1; TRBD1 agrees at 8 bases. This CDR3 is 15 amino acids long. In germline, CDR1 is MDHEN, CDR2 SYDVKM. Trimming cost V 6 bases and J 6 bases; bases outside gene matches: 10. The CDR3 DNA is TGTGCCAGCAGCTCGACAGGGGACCCCAGCAATGAGCAGTTCTTC. Amino acid sequence: CASSSTGDPSNEQFF.

This clonotype has a handful of counts. The chain uses TRBV18 and TRBJ2-1, with 8 bases identical to TRBD2. Germline CDR1 KGHSH, CDR2 LQKENI. The junction had 14 bases not matched to a gene; V was cut back by 3 bases and J by 10 bases. CDR3 size: 16 residues. The CDR3 DNA reads as TGTGCCAGCTCACCTCCGAGCGGGAGCGCTTATAACGAGCAGTTCTTC. Residues: CASSPPSGSAYNEQFF.

This clonotype was seen many times. This sequence joins TRBV7-2 and TRBJ2-3; D is possibly TRBD1 or TRBD2 (5 bases each). This CDR3 is built from 16 residues. Germline assignment: CDR1 SGHTA and CDR2 FQGNSA. V gave up 5 bases and J gave up 8 bases, with 23 bases separating them. The CDR3 loop reads CASSRQVGRFGGTQYF. The CDR3 DNA is TGTGCCAGCAGCCGCCAGGTCGGACGCTTTGGGGGTACGCAGTATTTT.

This clonotype was seen a handful of times. As DNA, the CDR3 is TGTGCCAGCGGGGGGCCCTCTGGGGCCAACGTCCTGACTTTC. Translation: CASGGPSGANVLTF. The chain has TRBV6-1 and TRBJ2-6, with D perhaps given as TRBD1 or TRBD2 (6 bases each). The CDR3 length is 14 residues. CDR1 is MNHNS and CDR2 is SASEGT in the germline V gene. With 8 bases removed from V and 0 bases from J, the gap between germline ends came to 8 bases.

The V call is TRBV19, the J call TRBJ2-3; no clear D gene. This CDR3 has 14 amino acids. Trimming cost V 0 bases and J 0 bases, with 4 bases left between them. Germline V gives CDR1 LNHDA, CDR2 SQIVND (reference sequence). The CDR3 is CASSIEVSTDTQYF. The CDR3 region has the DNA TGTGCCAGTAGTATAGAGGTCAGCACAGATACGCAGTATTTT.

This clonotype was observed many times. The V call is TRBV7-8, the J call TRBJ2-7; 12 nucleotides align to TRBD2. The CDR3 runs to 17 residues. Unmatched junction bases numbered 8, after V lost 1 base and J lost 4 bases. CDR1 is SGHVS and CDR2 is FQNEAQ in the germline V gene. CDR3 sequence reads: CASSLVGGLAGIYEQYV. In DNA form, the CDR3 reads TGTGCCAGCAGCTTAGTGGGCGGACTAGCGGGGATATACGAGCAGTACGTC.

This clonotype was picked up one time. This chain uses TRBV7-3 with TRBJ2-1, with 12 bases fitting TRBD2. The CDR3 loop spans 15 amino acids. Trimming at V came to 5 bases and at J to 6 bases, leaving 5 bases not matched to a gene. Germline V CDR1 and CDR2: SGHTA, FQGTGA. CDR3 in DNA: TGTGCCAGCAGCAGAGCGGGACTAGCGGGCAATGAGCAGTTCTTC. It translates to CASSRAGLAGNEQFF.

This clonotype was seen a few times. V gene TRBV4-1 combines with J gene TRBJ1-6; TRBD1 might be the D (6 bases). This CDR3 has 18 residues. CDR1 and CDR2 from the germline V gene are MGHRA and YSYEKL. Trimming cost V 0 bases and J 1 base, with 13 bases left between them. CDR3 bases: TGCGCCAGCAGCCAAGATACGCAGGGGTGGTCCTATAATTCACCCCTCCACTTT. Its protein product is CASSQDTQGWSYNSPLHF.

The rearrangement joins TRBV5-6 to TRBJ1-6; 8 nucleotides agree with TRBD1. The V gene's germline CDR1 is SGHDT and CDR2 YYEEEE. This CDR3 spans 14 amino acids. J lost 7 bases, V lost 4 bases, and 4 bases had no gene match. The CDR3 bases are TGTGCCAGCAGCCCGACAGGGGAGAATTCACCCCTCCACTTT. This encodes CASSPTGENSPLHF.

This clonotype turned up a few times. The rearrangement links TRBV28 to TRBJ1-1; D is possibly TRBD1 (5 bases). The CDR3 has 14 residues. Trimming removed 6 bases at V and 1 base at J, with 12 bases between. Germline lookup yields CDR1 MDHEN and CDR2 SYDVKM. The CDR3 is CASRAGGRNTEAFF. The CDR3 nucleotides read TGTGCCAGCAGGGCGGGGGGTAGGAACACTGAAGCTTTCTTT.

The rearrangement joins TRBV24-1 to TRBJ2-5; no clear D gene. The CDR3 totals 13 residues. Trimming shortened V by 4 bases and J by 3 bases, and 8 bases separated the two germline ends. Looked up from germline, CDR1 is KGHDR and CDR2 is SFDVKD. The CDR3 DNA sequence: TGTGCCACCAGTGAGGCTTCTAAAGAGACCCAGTACTTC. Translating gives CATSEASKETQYF.

The V gene is TRBV28, the J gene TRBJ2-7, with D unclear. The V gene lost 5 bases and the J gene lost 4 bases, with 6 bases spanning the gap. The CDR3 extends over 11 amino acids. Germline values: CDR1 MDHEN, CDR2 SYDVKM. CDR3 region: CASSPFYEQYF. DNA for the CDR3: TGTGCCAGCAGTCCGTTTTACGAGCAGTACTTC.

V usage is TRBV12-3 or TRBV12-4 and J usage is TRBJ2-3, with a possible D match to TRBD2 (6 bases). V gave up 6 bases and J gave up 10 bases, with 20 bases separating them. This CDR3 is built from 14 residues. The CDR3 nucleotides read TGTGCCAGCAGACTGGAGGGGCCACAATGGCCGCAGTATTTT. It yields the protein CASRLEGPQWPQYF.

The rearrangement joins TRBV28 to TRBJ2-3; D not certain. V gave up 5 bases and J gave up 4 bases, with 7 bases separating them. The V gene's germline CDR1 is MDHEN and CDR2 SYDVKM. The CDR3 has 12 residues. CDR3 loop: CASSGLADTQYF. DNA for the CDR3: TGTGCCAGCAGTGGTTTGGCAGATACGCAGTATTTT.

This clonotype was seen more than once but under ten times. This sequence joins TRBV11-2 and TRBJ2-1; TRBD2 agrees at 7 bases. This CDR3 region has 16 residues. V lost 1 base, J lost 4 bases, and 7 bases stayed unmatched. Germline V CDR1 and CDR2: SGHAT, FQNNGV. Written as DNA, the CDR3 is TGTGCCAGCAGCTTAGTGGGCCTAGCGGTTTACAATGAGCAGTTCTTC. This gives the protein CASSLVGLAVYNEQFF.

The chain couples TRBV19 to TRBJ2-3; 12 bases line up with TRBD1. Germline V CDR1 and CDR2: LNHDA, SQIVND (reference sequence). The CDR3 runs 16 residues. V was pared by 1 base and J by 4 bases, with 3 bases of the junction left unmatched. CDR3 residues: CASSIVGTGGADTQYF. The CDR3 bases are TGTGCCAGTAGTATAGTAGGGACAGGGGGCGCAGATACGCAGTATTTT. The variable domain in full, with the rest retrieved from reference TRBV19 and TRBJ2-3, is DGGITQSPKYLFRKEGQNVTLSCEQNLNHDAMYWYRQDPGQGLRLIYYSQIVNDFQKGDIAEGYSVSREKKESFPLTVTSAQKNPTAFYLCASSIVGTGGADTQYFGPGTRLTVL.

This clonotype was observed a handful of times. V is TRBV12-3 or TRBV12-4 and J is TRBJ1-4; D perhaps matches TRBD1 (5 bases). V was trimmed by 5 bases and J by 8 bases, leaving 18 bases between them. This CDR3 spans 15 amino acids. CDR3 sequence reads: CASSRPLGRGEKLFF. The CDR3 nucleotides are TGTGCCAGCAGTCGACCCCTGGGGCGAGGAGAAAAACTGTTTTTT.

The gene calls are TRBV11-2 and TRBJ1-2, with D possibly being TRBD1 (6 bases). CDR1 is SGHAT and CDR2 is FQNNGV in the germline V gene. The V gene lost 5 bases and the J gene lost 6 bases, with 10 bases spanning the gap. This CDR3 is 12 amino acids long. The CDR3 sequence is CASSHRQDGYTF. DNA of the CDR3: TGTGCCAGCAGCCACCGACAGGATGGCTACACCTTC. Using reference TRBV11-2 and TRBJ1-2 for the parts outside the CDR3, the full variable domain is EAGVAQSPRYKIIEKRQSVAFWCNPISGHATLYWYQQILGQGPKLLIQFQNNGVVDDSQLPKDRFSAERLKGVDSTLKIQPAKLEDSAVYLCASSHRQDGYTFGSGTRLTVV.

This clonotype occurred many times. At one end the junction does not follow the germline gene, possibly because of a read error. This sequence joins TRBV28 and TRBJ1-6; tentatively, D is TRBD1 (6 bases). Per germline, CDR1 MDHEN and CDR2 SYDVKM. The CDR3 consists of 12 residues. DNA of the CDR3: TGTGCCAGCAGTTCGGGGGGCTCCCTCCTTGACTTT. Its translation is CASSSGGSLLDF. The full variable domain, its missing parts supplied by reference TRBV28 and TRBJ1-6, is DVKVTQSSRYLVKRTGEKVFLECVQDMDHENMFWYRQDPGLGLRLIYFSYDVKMKEKGDIPEGYSVSREKKERFSLILESASTNQTSMYLCASSSGGSLLDFGNGTRLTVT.

The chain carries TRBV28 and TRBJ1-2; the D gene is possibly TRBD1 (6 bases). The CDR3 length is 14 residues. Germline lookup yields CDR1 MDHEN and CDR2 SYDVKM. Trimming stripped 2 bases from V and 7 bases from J, with 14 bases between. The CDR3 is CASSLTQGSRGYTF. CDR3 coding DNA: TGTGCCAGCAGTTTAACCCAGGGGTCCCGTGGCTACACCTTC.

This clonotype was counted at least ten times. The rearrangement uses TRBV7-2 and TRBJ1-6, with D maybe TRBD1 (5 bases). The CDR3 consists of 14 residues. Germline lookup yields CDR1 SGHTA and CDR2 FQGNSA. V lost 1 base and J 7 bases, leaving 8 bases between the germline ends. CDR3 amino acids: CASSLGSGNSPLHF. CDR3 nucleotide sequence: TGTGCCAGCAGCTTAGGCTCAGGGAATTCACCCCTCCACTTT. Drawing the rest from reference TRBV7-2 and TRBJ1-6, the complete variable domain is GAGVSQSPSNKVTEKGKDVELRCDPISGHTALYWYRQSLGQGLEFLIYFQGNSAPDKSGLPSDRFSAERTGGSVSTLTIQRTQQEDSAVYLCASSLGSGNSPLHFGNGTRLTVT.

The V call is TRBV28, the J call TRBJ1-2; TRBD1 aligns across 7 bases. The junction had 2 bases not matched to a gene; V was cut back by 6 bases and J by 1 base. This CDR3 contains 13 residues. The germline V gene encodes CDR1 MDHEN and CDR2 SYDVKM. The CDR3 DNA reads as TGTGCCAGCAGAGACAGGGATAACTATGGCTACACCTTC. This gives the protein CASRDRDNYGYTF.

The chain couples TRBV20-1 to TRBJ1-1, with 9 positions matching TRBD1. The V and J ends lost 3 bases and 8 bases, in that order; junction bases with no gene match: 7. The CDR3 is made up of 13 amino acids. The germline CDR1 and CDR2 sequences are DFQATT and SNEGSKA (reference sequence). The DNA of the CDR3 is TGCAGTGCTAGCAGGACAGGGGCCGCAGAAGCTTTCTTT. The encoded protein is CSASRTGAAEAFF.

This clonotype has only a few counts. The V gene is TRBV4-1, the J gene TRBJ2-2; D is uncertain. Germline assignment: CDR1 MGHRA and CDR2 YSYEKL. Between the trimmed V and J ends, which lost 2 bases and 1 base, there was a span of 8 bases. This CDR3 region has 15 residues. The CDR3: CASSQRVGNTGELFF. The CDR3 DNA follows: TGCGCCAGCAGCCAAAGAGTTGGGAACACCGGGGAGCTGTTTTTT.

V gene TRBV5-4 combines with J gene TRBJ2-5; 7 bases align to TRBD2. V dropped 3 bases and J dropped 5; count of bases not matched to a gene: 16. Germline CDR1 is SGHNT and CDR2 is YYREEE (reference sequence). The CDR3 contains 17 residues. The CDR3 is CASSSSALAKKAETQYF. DNA of the CDR3: TGTGCCAGCAGCTCATCGGCACTAGCGAAGAAGGCGGAGACCCAGTACTTC.

CDR3 bases: TGTGCCAGCAGTTTATGGGTTACTAGCGGGAGAGGTGGGGCCAACGTCCTGACTTTC. This gives the protein CASSLWVTSGRGGANVLTF. This rearrangement joins TRBV28 to TRBJ2-6, with TRBD2 matching over 11 bases. V dropped 0 bases and J dropped 3; count of bases not matched to a gene: 7. The CDR3 consists of 19 residues. Germline values: CDR1 MDHEN, CDR2 SYDVKM. Looking up the rest from reference TRBV28 and TRBJ2-6 gives the full variable domain: DVKVTQSSRYLVKRTGEKVFLECVQDMDHENMFWYRQDPGLGLRLIYFSYDVKMKEKGDIPEGYSVSREKKERFSLILESASTNQTSMYLCASSLWVTSGRGGANVLTFGAGSRLTVL.

This clonotype turned up a few times. V and J are TRBV7-9 and TRBJ2-2, with D uncertain. The CDR3 totals 14 residues. V lost 5 bases and J lost 0, with 7 bases in between. Germline V gives CDR1 SEHNR, CDR2 FQNEAQ (reference sequence). The CDR3 region has the DNA TGTGCCAGCAGCCCTAGAACGAACACCGGGGAGCTGTTTTTT. Amino acid sequence: CASSPRTNTGELFF.

This chain connects TRBV28 to TRBJ2-3, with a possible D match to TRBD1 (6 bases). The ends were cut back, 5 bases at V and 4 bases at J, with 16 bases in the middle. The CDR3 has 15 amino acids. CDR1 is MDHEN and CDR2 is SYDVKM in the germline V gene. The CDR3 loop is CASSEHRVIADTQYF. The DNA for the CDR3 is TGTGCCAGCAGTGAACACAGGGTTATCGCAGATACGCAGTATTTT.

The rearrangement uses TRBV28 and TRBJ1-2; 8 nucleotides line up with TRBD1. This CDR3 is 19 amino acids long. Trimming cost V 7 bases and J 4 bases; bases outside gene matches: 23. Germline lookup yields CDR1 MDHEN and CDR2 SYDVKM. Here the CDR3 reads CASNYSVRDRTFGGYGYTF. Here the CDR3 DNA reads TGTGCCAGCAACTACTCGGTCCGGGACAGGACTTTTGGTGGCTATGGCTACACCTTC.

Comment on this clonotype: This could be a read error, since a much larger clone is one nucleotide away. The V gene is TRBV7-2, the J gene TRBJ1-4, with 7 bases aligning to TRBD1. V gave up 5 bases and J gave up 0 bases; unmatched junction bases: 9. Per germline, CDR1 SGHTA and CDR2 FQGNSA. The CDR3 has 17 residues. The CDR3 reads CASSLTGQHSTNEKLFF. The CDR3 DNA is TGTGCCAGCAGCCTCACGGGACAGCATTCAACTAATGAAAAACTGTTTTTT.

This clonotype was observed a few times. The CDR3 DNA sequence: TGTGCCAGCAGTGAATATGTGGACGGGACCCAGTACTTC. It specifies CASSEYVDGTQYF. V is TRBV25-1 and J is TRBJ2-5; D gene uncertain. This CDR3 is 13 amino acids long. V was clipped by 0 bases and J by 7 bases, with 9 bases between them. CDR1 and CDR2 (germline): MGHDK, SYGVNS.

This clonotype was observed a handful of times. The chain carries TRBV7-8 and TRBJ2-2; weak D call: TRBD2 (6 bases). The length of the CDR3 is 15 residues. Germline CDR1 reads SGHVS; CDR2 reads FQNEAQ. V was cut by 2 bases and J by 4 bases, with 11 bases left in between. The CDR3 loop reads CASSLSRRGTGELFF. The CDR3 DNA is TGTGCCAGCAGCTTATCGCGGAGGGGCACCGGGGAGCTGTTTTTT.